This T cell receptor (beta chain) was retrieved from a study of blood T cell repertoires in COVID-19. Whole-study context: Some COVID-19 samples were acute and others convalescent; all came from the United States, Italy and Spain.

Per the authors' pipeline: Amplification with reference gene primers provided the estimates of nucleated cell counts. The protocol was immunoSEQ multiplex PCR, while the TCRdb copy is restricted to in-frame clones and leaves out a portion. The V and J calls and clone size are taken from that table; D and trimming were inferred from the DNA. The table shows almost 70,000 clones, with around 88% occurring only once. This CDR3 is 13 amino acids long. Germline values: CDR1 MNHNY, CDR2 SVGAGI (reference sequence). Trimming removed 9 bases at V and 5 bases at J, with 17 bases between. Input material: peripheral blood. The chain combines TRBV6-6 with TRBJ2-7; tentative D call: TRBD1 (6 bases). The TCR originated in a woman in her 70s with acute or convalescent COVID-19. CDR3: CASSDRPPNEQYF. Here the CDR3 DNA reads TGTGCCAGTTCAGACAGGCCACCGAACGAGCAGTACTTC.